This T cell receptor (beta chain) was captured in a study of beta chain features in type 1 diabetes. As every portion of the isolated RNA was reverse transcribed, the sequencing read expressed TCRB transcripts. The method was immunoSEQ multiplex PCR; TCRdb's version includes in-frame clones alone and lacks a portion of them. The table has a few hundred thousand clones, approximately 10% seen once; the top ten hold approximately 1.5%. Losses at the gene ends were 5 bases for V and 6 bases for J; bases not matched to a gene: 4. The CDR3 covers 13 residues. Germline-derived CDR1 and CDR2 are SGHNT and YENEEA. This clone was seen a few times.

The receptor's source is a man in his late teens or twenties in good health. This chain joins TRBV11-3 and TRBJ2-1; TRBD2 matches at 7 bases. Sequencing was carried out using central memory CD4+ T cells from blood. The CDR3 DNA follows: TGTGCCAGCAGCATTGGCGGGAGCAATGAGCAGTTCTTC. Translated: CASSIGGSNEQFF. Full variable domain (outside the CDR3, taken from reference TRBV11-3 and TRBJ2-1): EAGVVQSPRYKIIEKKQPVAFWCNPISGHNTLYWYLQNLGQGPELLIRYENEEAVDDSQLPKDRFSAERLKGVDSTLKIQPAELGDSAVYLCASSIGGSNEQFFGPGTRLTVL.